A single sample is the source of the 13 T cell receptor beta chains below, sequenced in a study of T cells in Graves' hyperthyroidism and ophthalmopathy. Amplification yielded TCR beta CDR3 regions, with RNA transcripts as the source. The study used the HTBI primer set for a first-round RT-PCR of the TCR CDR3. TCRdb re-derived calls from the multiplex PCR reads in MiXCR, one entry per CDR3 protein. The table lists about 680,000 distinct CDR3 sequences, around 40% of them singletons. Sequencing was done on a sample of blood. The source of these receptors is a woman between 40 and 55 years old with Graves' hyperthyroidism.

The J gene is TRBJ1-6, the V gene TRBV20-1, with TRBD1 matching over 7 bases. Per the germline V gene, CDR1 is DFQATT and CDR2 is SNEGSKA (reference sequence). Trimming took 0 bases from V and 8 from J; bases not matched to a gene: 16. The CDR3 totals 18 residues. The CDR3 sequence: CSARDPRQGITFDSPLHF. In DNA, the CDR3 is TGCAGTGCTAGAGATCCAAGACAGGGTATAACCTTTGATTCACCCCTCCACTTT.

The sample holds many counts of this clonotype. This chain links TRBV11-2 with TRBJ1-5; D uncertain. Deletions cut 5 bases from V and 2 bases from J, with 10 bases between. CDR3 size: 14 residues. Germline CDR1 and CDR2: SGHAT and FQNNGV. CDR3 nucleotide sequence: TGTGCCAGCAGCACCAACAGAGGCAATCAGCCCCAGCATTTT. Encoded protein: CASSTNRGNQPQHF.

A note on this clonotype: One base away lies a much larger clone, so this may be a sequencing read error. The rearrangement links TRBV7-8 to TRBJ1-1; no definite D call. The CDR3 is 14 amino acids. Germline V gene lookup returns CDR1 SGHVS and CDR2 FQNEAQ. V lost 1 base and J lost 6, with 12 bases in between. CDR3 region: CASSLGRSGAEAFF. The CDR3 bases are TGTGCCAGCAGCTTAGGCAGGTCCGGCGCTGAAGCTTTCTTT.

This clonotype was recorded at least ten times. The CDR3 sequence is CAISESGQGINSPLHF. CDR3 nucleotides: TGTGCCATCAGTGAGTCCGGACAGGGAATTAATTCACCCCTCCACTTT. The rearrangement links TRBV10-3 to TRBJ1-6, with 8 bases that match TRBD1. There are 16 residues in the CDR3. Germline V gene data show CDR1 as ENHRY and CDR2 as SYGVKD. Losses at the gene ends were 0 bases for V and 6 bases for J; bases not matched to a gene: 4.

The chain uses TRBV24-1 and TRBJ2-2, with D uncertain. CDR3 size: 14 residues. Germline assignment: CDR1 KGHDR and CDR2 SFDVKD. Trimming left V 1 base short and J 4 bases short, with 6 bases between. CDR3 coding DNA: TGTGCCACCAGTGATTTTCCCAGCACCGGGGAGCTGTTTTTT. Its protein product is CATSDFPSTGELFF.

V and J are TRBV7-2 and TRBJ2-7; no clear D gene. Germline loops: CDR1 SGHTA, CDR2 FQGNSA. The CDR3 runs to 11 residues. The V gene lost 6 bases and the J gene lost 5 bases, with 8 bases spanning the gap. The CDR3 DNA is TGTGCCAGCAGACCTATCCACGAGCAGTACTTC. Translation gives CASRPIHEQYF.

This clonotype has only one observation. This chain joins TRBV12-3 or TRBV12-4 and TRBJ1-2; D is unresolved. Trimming took 0 bases from V and 4 from J, leaving 24 bases between them. This CDR3 spans 19 amino acids. The CDR3 sequence: CASSLAFGPSPPSLYGYTF. The CDR3 region has the DNA TGTGCCAGCAGTTTAGCTTTTGGGCCGTCTCCCCCCAGCCTCTATGGCTACACCTTC.

This clonotype was counted ten times or more. This chain links TRBV10-3 with TRBJ1-5; D is unresolved. Germline assignment: CDR1 ENHRY and CDR2 SYGVKD. Trimming shortened V by 2 bases and J by 8 bases, and 10 bases separated the two germline ends. The CDR3 has 13 amino acids. This chain's CDR3 is CAISEVGAEPQHF. CDR3 DNA sequence: TGTGCCATCAGTGAGGTTGGCGCGGAGCCCCAGCATTTT.

The J gene is TRBJ1-2, the V gene TRBV12-3 or TRBV12-4; D unresolved. Deletions cut 6 bases from V and 9 bases from J, with 17 bases between. The CDR3 sequence is 13 residues long. CDR3 loop: CASSSPLGISYTF. CDR3 nucleotide sequence: TGTGCCAGCAGCTCTCCTTTGGGGATCAGCTACACCTTC.

This clonotype was recorded at least ten times. The chain links TRBV7-6 to TRBJ2-7, with D unresolved. CDR3 length: 13 residues. V shed 5 bases and J shed 2 bases, with 10 bases lying between them. Per the germline V gene, CDR1 is SGHVS and CDR2 is FNYEAQ. The CDR3 here is CASSARLTYEQYF. The CDR3 bases are TGTGCCAGCAGCGCGCGACTGACCTACGAGCAGTACTTC.

This clonotype was observed at least ten times. For the CDR3, the DNA is TGTGCCAGCCAGGATTCGGAGCAGTACTTC. Amino acids: CASQDSEQYF. The rearrangement uses TRBV25-1 and TRBJ2-7; D is uncertain. The CDR3 runs 10 residues. The V end was cut by 8 bases, the J end by 7 bases, with 9 bases between. Germline V lookup: CDR1 MGHDK, CDR2 SYGVNS.

This chain joins TRBV15 and TRBJ2-1, with D perhaps given as TRBD1 or TRBD2 (7 bases each). This CDR3 region has 18 residues. CDR1 LNHNV and CDR2 YYDKDF come from the germline V gene (reference sequence). The V and J ends lost 1 base and 0 bases respectively, with 16 bases between them. The CDR3 nucleotides read TGTGCCACCAGCAGAGGGGGGGAGGGGGCGAGCTCCTACAATGAGCAGTTCTTC. Amino acid sequence: CATSRGGEGASSYNEQFF. The variable domain in full, completed from reference TRBV15 and TRBJ2-1, reads DAMVIQNPRYQVTQFGKPVTLSCSQTLNHNVMYWYQQKSSQAPKLLFHYYDKDFNNEADTPDNFQSRRPNTSFCFLDIRSPGLGDTAMYLCATSRGGEGASSYNEQFFGPGTRLTVL.

This clonotype was seen many times. This chain connects TRBV7-9 to TRBJ1-4, with D unresolved. V was shortened by 1 base and J by 5 bases, with 8 bases between the two germline ends. This CDR3 region has 14 residues. Germline-derived CDR1 and CDR2 are SEHNR and FQNEAQ (reference sequence). The CDR3 DNA reads as TGTGCCAGCAGCTTAGTGTCGGGGAATGAAAAACTGTTTTTT. It specifies CASSLVSGNEKLFF. The full variable domain, completed using reference TRBV7-9 and TRBJ1-4, is DTGVSQNPRHKITKRGQNVTFRCDPISEHNRLYWYRQTLGQGPEFLTYFQNEAQLEKSRLLSDRFSAERPKGSFSTLEIQRTEQGDSAMYLCASSLVSGNEKLFFGSGTQLSVL.